This T cell receptor beta chain was identified during a study of tumor and adjacent non-tumor tissue in lung cancer. Overall study findings and caveats: In normal lung, the top 100 clones were significantly more dominant than in tumor.

The V end was cut by 5 bases, the J end by 8 bases, with 18 bases between. The germline CDR1 and CDR2 sequences are SGHVS and FQNEAQ. The CDR3 runs 14 residues. RNA was extracted from bulk tissue without any cell sorting. With respect to this clonotype: Its antigen remains unidentified.

A modified ARM-PCR protocol with three rounds of nested PCR amplified TCRbeta. Each CDR3 protein is one row after TCRdb ran MiXCR on the multiplex PCR reads. The sample holds 75,000 to 95,000 distinct CDR3 sequences, approximately 72% seen once. The clonotype was recovered from a woman aged 40 to 50 with non-small cell lung cancer. This rearrangement joins TRBV7-8 to TRBJ1-2, with D unresolved. The material sequenced was lung tumor tissue. In DNA, the CDR3 is TGTGCCAGCAGCCTAGATTCGGGGTTCGAAGGCTACACCTTC. This encodes CASSLDSGFEGYTF.